Presented here are 6 T cell receptor beta chains from one specimen sequenced in a study of early T cells in non-severe SARS-CoV-2 infection (dated by TCRdb to the early 2020s). Libraries were made using 5' RACE. Sequencing took place on a NextSeq 500. TCRdb's own reprocessing of the public reads used fastp at Q25 and MiXCR and kept productive beta chains. A single entry per CDR3 protein holds the most common genes and DNA from its merged rows. The sample has around 60,000 distinct CDR3 sequences on record, 18% of them singletons. The ten largest make up more than 7.5% of the sample. The material sequenced was whole blood, taken at baseline. Source of these receptors: an adult who was a healthcare worker with PCR-confirmed SARS-CoV-2 infection or an uninfected control (not recorded which).

V and J are TRBV6-1 and TRBJ2-1, with D hard to call. V was trimmed by 9 bases and J by 0 bases, leaving 12 bases between them. The CDR3 covers 14 residues. CDR1 and CDR2 from the germline V gene are MNHNS and SASEGT. The CDR3: CASSQWGSYNEQFF. CDR3 DNA: TGTGCCAGTAGCCAATGGGGCTCCTACAATGAGCAGTTCTTC.

This chain uses TRBV27 with TRBJ2-7, with D tentatively TRBD1 (6 bases). The V gene lost 7 bases and the J gene lost 1 base, with 17 bases spanning the gap. The CDR3 spans 15 residues. Germline V gene data show CDR1 as MNHEY and CDR2 as SMNVEV (reference sequence). This chain's CDR3 is CASISFRDKSYEQYF. As DNA, the CDR3 is TGTGCCAGCATCTCCTTCCGGGACAAATCCTACGAGCAGTACTTC.

This clonotype appeared a single time. V gene TRBV4-1 combines with J gene TRBJ1-1; unclear D gene. The CDR3 totals 15 residues. Looked up from germline, CDR1 is MGHRA and CDR2 is YSYEKL. V lost 0 bases, J lost 6 bases, and 14 bases lay in between. The CDR3 reads CASSQESQVISEAFF. The DNA for the CDR3 is TGCGCCAGCAGCCAAGAGAGTCAAGTGATTTCTGAAGCTTTCTTT.

The V call is TRBV7-2, the J call TRBJ1-1; D unclear. Germline lookup yields CDR1 SGHTA and CDR2 FQGNSA. The CDR3 runs 13 residues. V dropped 5 bases and J dropped 2 bases, with 9 bases sitting between them. The chain's CDR3 is CASSPRPNTEAFF. The CDR3, as DNA: TGTGCCAGCAGCCCCAGGCCAAACACTGAAGCTTTCTTT.

This clonotype has ten or more counts. The chain employs TRBV19 and TRBJ2-3; D unresolved. Trimming removed 3 bases at V and 2 bases at J, with 12 bases between. The CDR3 is 15 amino acids. From germline, CDR1 is LNHDA and CDR2 SQIVND (reference sequence). In nucleotides, the CDR3 is TGTGCCAGTAGTATCGGCGGCGGAAACACAGATACGCAGTATTTT. Its translation: CASSIGGGNTDTQYF. Filled out from reference TRBV19 and TRBJ2-3, the complete variable domain reads DGGITQSPKYLFRKEGQNVTLSCEQNLNHDAMYWYRQDPGQGLRLIYYSQIVNDFQKGDIAEGYSVSREKKESFPLTVTSAQKNPTAFYLCASSIGGGNTDTQYFGPGTRLTVL.

The chain has TRBV11-2 and TRBJ2-7; TRBD1 aligns across 7 bases. This CDR3 comprises 14 residues. Germline lookup yields CDR1 SGHAT and CDR2 FQNNGV. The ends lost 6 bases at V and 6 bases at J; junction bases unmatched: 11. The CDR3, as DNA: TGTGCCAGCAGTTTCGACAGGGCCCTAGGCGAGCAGTACTTC. Amino acid sequence: CASSFDRALGEQYF.